Included here is one TCR beta chain sequence, with context. The antigen is undetermined. The CDR3 length is 15 residues. Germline V gives CDR1 SGHNT, CDR2 YENEEA. The V segment lost 1 base and the J segment 4 bases; nucleotides outside the gene matches: 6. The protocol was immunoSEQ multiplex PCR, while the TCRdb copy is restricted to in-frame clones and leaves out a portion. This table has some 200,000 clones, more than 65% appearing once. From the approximately 120-subject validation cohort, which was separate from the approximately 670-subject first cohort, the donors were drawn. This entry belongs to a study of cytomegalovirus exposure and HLA in healthy donors. Overall study: The approximately 660 first-cohort repertoires shared a platform with the approximately 110 validation repertoires, as reported in a later analysis. Regarding the study as a whole: It was found in a later analysis that first-cohort TCR clusters tended to co-occur in the 100 to 150 validation repertoires.

This chain links TRBV11-3 with TRBJ1-1; TRBD1 agrees at 7 bases. The sequencing input was PBMCs. The source of this sequence is a woman aged 30 to 39 in good health and CMV-seropositive. The CDR3 sequence: CASSLVDRAPTEAFF. The DNA of the CDR3 is TGTGCCAGCAGCTTAGTCGACAGGGCCCCCACTGAAGCTTTCTTT.